This is a list of T cell receptor beta chains from one sample in a study of identical twins. TCRdb re-called the 5' RACE reads with MiXCR, one entry per CDR3 protein. The sample lists approximately 210,000 distinct CDR3 sequences, over 8% occurring once. The source material was memory (CD45RO+) T cells sorted from blood. These receptor sequences come from a woman aged 18-29 years in good health. CDR3s include the opening cysteine and the closing phenylalanine or tryptophan.

TRBV7-7 | CASSSGATGYNEQFF
TRBV10-3 | CAISEGTGGFQETQYF
TRBV20-1 | CSAFAGQGGTEAFF
TRBV12-3/TRBV12-4 | CASSLLGGEDGYTF
TRBV20-1 | CSAVTGAVQYF
TRBV6-2/TRBV6-3 | CASSRPGLNYEQYF
TRBV4-1 | CASSPQIGSSDEKLFF
TRBV7-3 | CASSLTNGGNNEQFF
TRBV20-1 | CSARDGRGTDTQYF
TRBV14 | CASSLREIAGEDTQYF
TRBV7-9 | CASSLNGANEKLFF
TRBV6-5 | CASSSRQGSHAFF
TRBV3-1 | CASSQGTYYEQYF
TRBV7-3 | CASSLTGKETQYF
TRBV18 | CASSPLESSYNEQFF
TRBV6-4 | CASSEGTSSGANVLTF
TRBV20-1 | CSALSGTLSSYEQYF
TRBV9 | CASSVGDSVFTDTQYF
TRBV5-1 | CASSAGQGASYEQYF
TRBV5-1 | CASSLGTGKQNQYF
TRBV20-1 | CSARHLGVNTEAFF
TRBV5-1 | CASSLPDEGSTEAFF
TRBV11-2 | CASSFGRDQETQYF
TRBV27 | CASRIATGGGDEQYF